Listed here are 26 T cell receptor beta chains from one sample, sequenced in a study of blood T cell repertoires in COVID-19 (dated by TCRdb to 2018 to 2020). Libraries were made using the immunoSEQ multiplex PCR assay. Sourced from immuneACCESS, this table was stored by TCRdb with only in-frame sequences that have V and J called. A share of the clones is absent; for the studies checked, an unresolved V gene accounts for under half, and the remainder has no known explanation. Across this sample there are 350,000 or so clones, with over 75% seen only once. Around 9.3% of the sample rests with the top ten. The source material was peripheral blood. The source is a woman aged 25 to 39 with COVID-19, enrolled during active disease.

The V and J genes are TRBV3-1 (or the pseudogene TRBV3-2) and TRBJ2-5, with TRBD2 matching over 16 bases. Trimming removed 4 bases from V and 5 bases from J; junction bases left unmatched: 7. The V gene's germline CDR1 is LGHDT and CDR2 YNNKEL (reference sequence). The CDR3 loop spans 17 amino acids. DNA for the CDR3: TGTGCCAGCAGCCCTGGGACTAGCGGGAGGGTATGGGAGACCCAGTACTTC. This sequence encodes CASSPGTSGRVWETQYF.

This clone was recorded a few times. V gene TRBV7-9 combines with J gene TRBJ1-1; D not certain. Trimming stripped 2 bases from V and 4 bases from J, with 8 bases between. The germline V gene encodes CDR1 SEHNR and CDR2 FQNEAQ (reference sequence). The CDR3 has 13 residues. The CDR3 region has the DNA TGTGCCAGCAGCTTACAGGTTTCCACTGAAGCTTTCTTT. This gives the protein CASSLQVSTEAFF.

The chain links TRBV28 to TRBJ1-4, with 7 bases matching TRBD1. V lost 5 bases and J lost 6; bases outside the gene matches: 6. Germline CDR1 MDHEN, CDR2 SYDVKM. The CDR3 contains 14 residues. In DNA form, the CDR3 reads TGTGCCAGCAGTCCGCCCGGGACAGATGAAAAACTGTTTTTT. It yields the protein CASSPPGTDEKLFF.

The chain joins TRBV19 to TRBJ1-1; D is uncertain. The CDR3 covers 16 residues. The germline CDR1 and CDR2 sequences are LNHDA and SQIVND (reference sequence). V was clipped by 5 bases and J by 3 bases, with 19 bases between them. CDR3: CASSALLGSRDTEAFF. The CDR3 DNA reads as TGTGCCAGTAGTGCCCTCCTAGGGTCGAGGGACACTGAAGCTTTCTTT.

CDR3 nucleotide sequence: TGTGCCTGGAGCCCGTACGTAAGGGGTAATGAAAAACTGTTTTTT. Amino acid sequence: CAWSPYVRGNEKLFF. The genes are TRBV30 and TRBJ1-4, with D perhaps matching TRBD1 (5 bases). The CDR3 has 15 amino acids. Between the trimmed V and J ends, which lost 3 bases and 4 bases, there was a span of 15 bases. The germline gives CDR1 GTSNPN, CDR2 SVGIG (reference sequence).

This sequence joins TRBV19 and TRBJ2-3; 14 bases are shared with TRBD2. The CDR3 covers 15 residues. After removal of 8 bases from V and 5 bases from J, the junction contained 6 bases not matched to a gene. Germline V gene lookup returns CDR1 LNHDA and CDR2 SQIVND (reference sequence). The CDR3 spells CASPTSGRAEDTQYF. The CDR3 nucleotides are TGTGCCAGTCCGACTAGCGGGAGGGCCGAAGATACGCAGTATTTT.

V gene TRBV28 combines with J gene TRBJ1-2; possibly TRBD1 for D (6 bases). Trimming took off 6 bases at V and 4 bases at J, with 15 bases between the two ends. The CDR3 runs to 14 residues. CDR1 MDHEN and CDR2 SYDVKM come from the germline V gene. DNA for the CDR3: TGTGCCAGCAGACAGGGAGGGGGTACCTATGGCTACACCTTC. Protein sequence: CASRQGGGTYGYTF.

The chain joins TRBV5-1 to TRBJ2-7, with D maybe TRBD1 (6 bases). With 3 bases removed from V and 0 bases from J, the gap between germline ends came to 10 bases. From germline, CDR1 is SGHRS and CDR2 YFSETQ. The CDR3 is 14 residues long. In DNA, the CDR3 is TGCGCCAGCAGCTGGGACACTAGCTCCTACGAGCAGTACTTC. Amino acids: CASSWDTSSYEQYF. The entire variable domain, with the rest obtained from reference TRBV5-1 and TRBJ2-7, is as follows: KAGVTQTPRYLIKTRGQQVTLSCSPISGHRSVSWYQQTPGQGLQFLFEYFSETQRNKGNFPGRFSGRQFSNSRSEMNVSTLELGDSALYLCASSWDTSSYEQYFGPGTRLTVT.

The V gene is TRBV21-1, the J gene TRBJ2-7; the tabulated D call, TRBD1, remains unverified against the DNA. TRBV21-1 corresponds to a pseudogene. The CDR3 sequence is 15 residues long. The CDR3 here is CASSRKDREPYEQYF. For the CDR3, the DNA is TGTGCCAGCAGCAGAAAGGACAGGGAACCCTACGAGCAGTACTTC.

A word on this clone: Within the sample, other DNA sequences also encode this same CDR3. The rearrangement joins TRBV27 to TRBJ1-2; no clear D gene. Germline CDR1 reads MNHEY; CDR2 reads SMNVEV (reference sequence). This CDR3 comprises 13 residues. Trimming removed 2 bases at V and 1 base at J, with 5 bases between. The CDR3: CASSLNSNYGYTF. The CDR3 nucleotides are TGTGCCAGCAGTTTAAATAGTAACTATGGCTACACCTTC.

This rearrangement joins TRBV19 to TRBJ1-2, with TRBD1 identical over 8 bases. The CDR3 extends over 12 amino acids. The V gene's germline CDR1 is LNHDA and CDR2 SQIVND (reference sequence). The V and J ends lost 7 bases and 6 bases, in that order; junction bases with no gene match: 4. CDR3 nucleotides: TGTGCCAGTACCACGGACAGGGATGGCTACACCTTC. Its translation: CASTTDRDGYTF.

The CDR3 DNA sequence: TGTGCCAGCAGCAAATCCAGGGGAGCCTACGAGCAGTACTTC. This encodes CASSKSRGAYEQYF. V usage is TRBV2 and J usage is TRBJ2-7; D is perhaps TRBD1 (6 bases). The CDR3 is 14 amino acids. The V gene lost 6 bases and the J gene lost 2 bases, with 14 bases spanning the gap. The germline V gene encodes CDR1 SNHLY and CDR2 FYNNEI. Full variable domain (outside the CDR3, taken from reference TRBV2 and TRBJ2-7): EPEVTQTPSHQVTQMGQEVILRCVPISNHLYFYWYRQILGQKVEFLVSFYNNEISEKSEIFDDQFSVERPDGSNFTLKIRSTKLEDSAMYFCASSKSRGAYEQYFGPGTRLTVT.

This chain joins TRBV11-3 and TRBJ2-7; 11 bases are shared with TRBD1. Per germline, CDR1 SGHNT and CDR2 YENEEA. The V gene end was trimmed by 5 bases and the J gene end by 2 bases; junction bases not matched to a gene: 5. The CDR3 extends over 15 amino acids. The CDR3, as DNA: TGTGCCAGCAGCCCCGGGACAGGGGGAACCTACGAGCAGTACTTC. Translation gives CASSPGTGGTYEQYF.

The rearrangement uses TRBV5-1 and TRBJ2-7; the match to TRBD2 covers 12 bases. The CDR3 has 15 residues. Trimming took 1 base from V and 4 from J; bases not matched to a gene: 3. Germline CDR1 is SGHRS and CDR2 is YFSETQ. For the CDR3, the DNA is TGCGCCAGCAGCTTGACTAGCGGGAGGTCTTACGAGCAGTACTTC. Its protein is CASSLTSGRSYEQYF.

The chain has TRBV5-6 and TRBJ2-7, with a possible D match to TRBD1 (5 bases). Germline V gene sequence: CDR1 SGHDT, CDR2 YYEEEE. V shed 0 bases and J shed 3 bases, with 7 bases lying between them. CDR3 size: 13 residues. The CDR3 loop reads CASSLVGVYEQYF. CDR3 DNA sequence: TGTGCCAGCAGCTTGGTAGGGGTCTACGAGCAGTACTTC.

The chain is built from TRBV21-1 and TRBJ2-5; TRBD2, the table's D call, lacks a check against the DNA. TRBV21-1 is shown as a pseudogene. The CDR3 consists of 14 residues. CDR3 region: CASSSTSGQETQYF. CDR3 bases: TGTGCCAGCAGCTCTACTAGCGGCCAAGAGACCCAGTACTTC.

The gene calls are TRBV5-5 and TRBJ2-7, with D maybe TRBD1 (5 bases). The length of the CDR3 is 13 residues. From germline, CDR1 is SGHKS and CDR2 YYEKEE (reference sequence). Trimming left V 3 bases short and J 4 bases short, with 11 bases between. The DNA for the CDR3 is TGTGCCAGCAGCTCGATTGACAGTTACGAGCAGTACTTC. Amino acid sequence: CASSSIDSYEQYF.

The V gene is TRBV30, the J gene TRBJ1-2; D is perhaps TRBD1 (6 bases). V was cut by 5 bases and J by 4 bases, with 8 bases left in between. Germline CDR1 is GTSNPN and CDR2 is SVGIG (reference sequence). There are 11 residues in the CDR3. For the CDR3, the DNA is TGTGCCTGGTCGACAGGCTATGGCTACACCTTC. Encoded protein: CAWSTGYGYTF.

In its sample, this clone was seen a few times. This chain connects TRBV4-2 to TRBJ2-7, with 7 bases identical to TRBD1. Germline lookup yields CDR1 LGHNA and CDR2 YNFKEQ. The CDR3 consists of 14 residues. Losses at the gene ends were 1 base for V and 3 bases for J; bases not matched to a gene: 3. The CDR3 protein is CASSQGGQNYEQYF. CDR3 coding DNA: TGTGCCAGCAGCCAAGGGGGACAGAACTACGAGCAGTACTTC.

The rearrangement uses TRBV18 and TRBJ2-2; 8 bases are a match to TRBD2. The V and J ends lost 6 bases and 4 bases, in that order; junction bases with no gene match: 13. Germline V gives CDR1 KGHSH, CDR2 LQKENI. The CDR3 loop spans 17 amino acids. The CDR3 sequence: CASSGRVAGFGTGELFF. The CDR3 DNA is TGTGCCAGCTCGGGACGGGTAGCGGGATTCGGCACCGGGGAGCTGTTTTTT.

This clone was found a few times. The rearrangement links TRBV30 to TRBJ2-2; 8 nucleotides agree with TRBD1. Germline CDR1 GTSNPN, CDR2 SVGIG (reference sequence). Trimming at V came to 7 bases and at J to 2 bases, leaving 3 bases not matched to a gene. The CDR3 has 13 amino acids. The CDR3 bases are TGTGCCTACAGGGGGTCCAACACCGGGGAGCTGTTTTTT. Amino acids: CAYRGSNTGELFF.

The V call is TRBV11-3, the J call TRBJ2-2, with TRBD2 matching 8 bases. V was pared by 9 bases and J by 2 bases, with 8 bases of the junction left unmatched. CDR1 and CDR2 (germline): SGHNT, YENEEA. The CDR3 is 15 amino acids. The chain's CDR3 is CASSPTSGNTGELFF. Here the CDR3 DNA reads TGTGCCAGTAGCCCAACTAGCGGAAACACCGGGGAGCTGTTTTTT.

This chain joins TRBV30 and TRBJ1-1; the D gene is possibly TRBD1 (6 bases). The CDR3 has 13 amino acids. Deletions cut 0 bases from V and 7 bases from J, with 12 bases between. Germline V gene lookup returns CDR1 GTSNPN and CDR2 SVGIG (reference sequence). CDR3 sequence: CAWSVGAGVEAFF. CDR3 sequence (DNA): TGTGCCTGGAGTGTGGGGGCAGGCGTTGAAGCTTTCTTT.

The chain links TRBV6-5 to TRBJ1-1; TRBD1 aligns across 8 bases. The CDR3 runs 14 residues. V trimming: 6 bases; J trimming: 3 bases; junction bases outside the gene matches: 6. Germline loops: CDR1 MNHEY, CDR2 SVGAGI. Here the CDR3 DNA reads TGTGCCAGCAGGTACAGGGGGGGGCACACTGAAGCTTTCTTT. As protein: CASRYRGGHTEAFF.

About this clone itself: The identical CDR3 is also encoded by other nucleotide sequences in the sample. V gene TRBV9 combines with J gene TRBJ1-2, with 7 bases that match TRBD1. V lost 0 bases, J lost 1 base, and 3 bases stayed unmatched. Germline CDR1 is SGDLS and CDR2 is YYNGEE. The CDR3 totals 15 residues. As DNA, the CDR3 is TGTGCCAGCAGCGTAGGATCAGGGGGTAACTATGGCTACACCTTC. This translates into CASSVGSGGNYGYTF. Filled out from reference TRBV9 and TRBJ1-2, the complete variable domain reads DSGVTQTPKHLITATGQRVTLRCSPRSGDLSVYWYQQSLDQGLQFLIQYYNGEERAKGNILERFSAQQFPDLHSELNLSSLELGDSALYFCASSVGSGGNYGYTFGSGTRLTVV.

The chain combines TRBV30 with TRBJ2-1; TRBD2 is a possible D gene (6 bases). Trimming removed 4 bases from V and 1 base from J, with 11 bases in between. From germline, CDR1 is GTSNPN and CDR2 SVGIG (reference sequence). The CDR3 spans 14 residues. DNA of the CDR3: TGTGCCTGGACCCCTAGCGTATCCTACAATGAGCAGTTCTTC. It codes for CAWTPSVSYNEQFF.